Listed below are T cell receptor beta chains from one sample, sequenced in a study of blood T cell repertoires in COVID-19. The method was immunoSEQ multiplex PCR; TCRdb's version includes in-frame clones alone and lacks a portion of them. This sample has some 100,000 clones, with 87% found just once. Sequencing input: peripheral blood. The receptors shown here come from a man younger than 40 in a cohort sampled during active COVID-19. Both conserved end residues are part of each CDR3. D genes are given only for firm matches. Some rows have no size entry. The others give once, few or many, or a class for an expanded clone.

J,V,D,size,DNA,CDR3
TRBJ2-1,TRBV11-3,NA,NA,TGTGCCAGCAGCTTCCTACGGGATGAGCAGTTCTTC,CASSFLRDEQFF
TRBJ1-2,TRBV18,NA,NA,TGTGCCAGCTCCCCGCCCGGCTATGGCTACACCTTC,CASSPPGYGYTF
TRBJ2-1,TRBV19,TRBD1,NA,TGTGCCAGTTCATTATCCGGGACAGGGTTCAATGAGCAGTTCTTC,CASSLSGTGFNEQFF
TRBJ1-4,TRBV10-3,NA,NA,TGTGCCATCAGTGAAGGGGCAGCCTCCCGCGAAAAACTGTTTTTT,CAISEGAASREKLFF
TRBJ2-5,TRBV7-2,NA,NA,TGTGCCAGCAGCTTTAATGGTGGACTGAGCCGGCGAGCCCCAGAGACCCAGTACTTC,CASSFNGGLSRRAPETQYF
TRBJ2-7,TRBV6-6,NA,NA,TGTGCCAGCAGCTCCCAGCGTTCGGGCTACGAGCAGTACTTC,CASSSQRSGYEQYF
TRBJ2-7,TRBV3-1/TRBV3-2,TRBD1,few,TGTGCCAGCAGCCTCGGGACAGGGGATAGGGAGCAGTACTTC,CASSLGTGDREQYF
TRBJ2-7,TRBV7-8,TRBD2,NA,TGTGCCAGCAGCCCCCGGAGCGGGGGGGGGTCATACGAGCAGTACTTC,CASSPRSGGGSYEQYF
TRBJ1-2,TRBV3-1/TRBV3-2,NA,few,TGTGCCAGCAGCCTAGCCGCGGGGATGAGGGGCTACACCTTC,CASSLAAGMRGYTF
TRBJ2-3,TRBV4-2,NA,NA,TGTGCCAGCAGCCAAGCCCTGGGGGGGCCCACAGATACGCAGTATTTT,CASSQALGGPTDTQYF
TRBJ2-5,TRBV30,NA,NA,TGTGCCTGGGGCTCACAGGGTATAGAGACCCAGTACTTC,CAWGSQGIETQYF
TRBJ1-1,TRBV11-1,NA,NA,TGTGCCAGCAGCCAAAACTTCCCGGTAGCTTTCTTT,CASSQNFPVAFF
TRBJ1-1,TRBV27,NA,few,TGTGCCAGCAGTTTTGGGGGCAACACTGAAGCTTTCTTT,CASSFGGNTEAFF
TRBJ2-3,TRBV2,TRBD2,NA,TGTGCCAGCAGCCCCCGGGGGGTCGAGTGGGATCCGCAGTATTTT,CASSPRGVEWDPQYF
TRBJ1-2,TRBV6-5,NA,NA,TGTGCCAGCAGTTACGAACAGGGTTTCCCCTATGGCTACACCTTC,CASSYEQGFPYGYTF
TRBJ1-6,TRBV19,TRBD1,few,TGTGCCAGTAACTCCGGACAGGGGAACGGTTCACCCCTCCACTTT,CASNSGQGNGSPLHF
TRBJ1-5,TRBV18,TRBD1,NA,TGTGCCAGCACGACAGGGAGAGAGAGCAATCAGCCCCAGCATTTT,CASTTGRESNQPQHF
TRBJ1-2,TRBV13,NA,NA,TGTGCCAGCAGCTTGCAGGGGAGATACGGCGGCTACACCTTC,CASSLQGRYGGYTF
TRBJ2-2,TRBV28,TRBD1,NA,TGTGCCAGCAGTTTAGACAGGGGTAACACCGGGGAGCTGTTTTTT,CASSLDRGNTGELFF
TRBJ2-3,TRBV18,NA,NA,TGTGCCAGCTCACCACCATCGGGACACAGCACAGATACGCAGTATTTT,CASSPPSGHSTDTQYF
TRBJ2-7,TRBV2,TRBD2,NA,TGTGCCAGCAGCGGACTAGCGGGGGCCTCCGAGCAGTACTTC,CASSGLAGASEQYF
TRBJ2-3,TRBV2,TRBD1,NA,TGTGCCAGCCCGGGGCCGTTGGACAGGTTCGATACGCAGTATTTT,CASPGPLDRFDTQYF
TRBJ2-3,TRBV10-3,TRBD1,NA,TGTGCCATCAGCACGACAGGGGGCCGCACAGATACGCAGTATTTT,CAISTTGGRTDTQYF